The 11 T cell receptor beta chains below all came from one sample that was sequenced in a study of naive and memory T cell subsets. The library had UMIs added by 3' ligation of an oligonucleotide to TCR cDNA. Four PCR rounds used nested alpha and beta constant region primers plus the SP2 primer. TCRdb ran MiXCR on the UMI-ligation and nested PCR reads and lists one entry per CDR3 protein. The table shows about 26,000 distinct CDR3 sequences, with around 5.2% occurring only once. The specimen was blood. All receptors come from an adult in good health.

This clonotype was recorded many times. The chain joins TRBV16 to TRBJ1-1, with D perhaps TRBD1 (5 bases). The CDR3 length is 14 residues. In germline, CDR1 is KGHSY, CDR2 FQNENV. Trimming took 5 bases from V and 4 from J, leaving 14 bases between them. For the CDR3, the DNA is TGTGCCAGCAGCGGACACAGCGGCGGCACTGAAGCTTTCTTT. This gives the protein CASSGHSGGTEAFF.

This clonotype rates as large. The V gene is TRBV4-1, the J gene TRBJ2-5, with D perhaps TRBD1 or TRBD2 (5 bases each). Germline CDR1 is MGHRA and CDR2 is YSYEKL. This CDR3 contains 16 residues. Trimming took off 1 base at V and 3 bases at J, with 15 bases between the two ends. The CDR3 region has the DNA TGCGCCAGCAGCCAAGGTAGAGGGGAGTCAAAAGAGACCCAGTACTTC. Translated: CASSQGRGESKETQYF.

This clonotype was observed many times. This rearrangement joins TRBV29-1 to TRBJ1-1; TRBD1 might be the D (6 bases). CDR3 size: 13 residues. The ends were cut back, 5 bases at V and 2 bases at J, with 12 bases in the middle. From germline, CDR1 is SQVTM and CDR2 ANQGSEA. CDR3 coding DNA: TGCAGCGTTCCCAGGGGAGGAAACACTGAAGCTTTCTTT. Its protein product is CSVPRGGNTEAFF.

This clonotype was recorded many times. This CDR3 reads CASSPGNQPQHF. The CDR3 nucleotides read TGTGCCAGCTCACCCGGCAATCAGCCCCAGCATTTT. The rearrangement uses TRBV18 and TRBJ1-5, with unresolved D. CDR3 length: 12 residues. Germline lookup yields CDR1 KGHSH and CDR2 LQKENI. V dropped 3 bases and J dropped 2 bases, with 2 bases sitting between them.

As regards this clonotype: This clone may be a read error of a much larger clone one base away. This CDR3 is CASSPGRDNTPLHF. In nucleotides, the CDR3 is TGTGCCAGCAGTCCCGGCAGGGATAATACACCCCTCCACTTT. The V gene is TRBV6-6, the J gene TRBJ1-6; perhaps TRBD1 as D (5 bases). The CDR3 loop spans 14 amino acids. Per germline, CDR1 MNHNY and CDR2 SVGAGI (reference sequence).

This clonotype was recorded at least ten times. The J gene is TRBJ1-2, the V gene TRBV5-1; a weak D match, TRBD1 (5 bases). Germline loops: CDR1 SGHRS, CDR2 YFSETQ. V was trimmed by 3 bases and J by 5 bases, leaving 14 bases between them. The CDR3 covers 14 residues. In nucleotides, the CDR3 is TGCGCCAGCAGCTCCGGGGCAGGGAGGTATGGCTACACCTTC. Amino acids: CASSSGAGRYGYTF.

This clonotype has a count of ten or more. V gene TRBV27 combines with J gene TRBJ2-7; maybe TRBD1 (6 bases). The V gene's germline CDR1 is MNHEY and CDR2 SMNVEV (reference sequence). V was shortened by 6 bases and J by 2 bases, with 11 bases between the two germline ends. There are 13 residues in the CDR3. CDR3 nucleotide sequence: TGTGCCAGCAGCCCGGACAGCGCCTACGAGCAGTACTTC. This gives the protein CASSPDSAYEQYF.

This clonotype has a count of ten or more. The gene calls are TRBV12-3 or TRBV12-4 and TRBJ1-5; no reliable D call. Trimming shortened V by 3 bases and J by 4 bases, and 7 bases separated the two germline ends. This CDR3 region has 13 residues. Here the CDR3 DNA reads TGTGCCAGCAGTTTCGGTGGGAATCAGCCCCAGCATTTT. Protein sequence: CASSFGGNQPQHF.

This clonotype came up many times. DNA for the CDR3: TGTGCCAGCAGTGAGGGACTAGCGGCTTGGAATGAGCAGTTCTTC. It is translated as CASSEGLAAWNEQFF. The rearrangement links TRBV2 to TRBJ2-1; 11 nucleotides align to TRBD2. Germline assignment: CDR1 SNHLY and CDR2 FYNNEI. This CDR3 is 15 amino acids long. The V segment lost 3 bases and the J segment 7 bases; nucleotides outside the gene matches: 5. Full variable domain (outside the CDR3, taken from reference TRBV2 and TRBJ2-1): EPEVTQTPSHQVTQMGQEVILRCVPISNHLYFYWYRQILGQKVEFLVSFYNNEISEKSEIFDDQFSVERPDGSNFTLKIRSTKLEDSAMYFCASSEGLAAWNEQFFGPGTRLTVL.

This clonotype was counted ten times or more. The chain joins TRBV10-3 to TRBJ1-5; D is undetermined. V lost 2 bases to trimming and J lost 0 bases, with 11 bases between them. CDR3 length equals 16 residues. The germline gives CDR1 ENHRY, CDR2 SYGVKD. This chain's CDR3 is CAISELPIDSNQPQHF. The CDR3 DNA reads as TGTGCCATCAGTGAGCTCCCAATCGATAGCAATCAGCCCCAGCATTTT.

By share of the sample, this clonotype is medium-sized. The V call is TRBV30, the J call TRBJ2-7; 12 bases map to TRBD2. The CDR3 covers 15 residues. Trimming took 3 bases from V and 4 from J; bases not matched to a gene: 7. Germline V gene lookup returns CDR1 GTSNPN and CDR2 SVGIG (reference sequence). CDR3 amino acids: CAWREGLAGMYEQYF. CDR3 in DNA: TGTGCCTGGAGGGAAGGACTAGCGGGGATGTACGAGCAGTACTTC.